Listed below are T cell receptor beta chains from one sample, sequenced in a study of T cells in localized non-small cell lung cancer. The method was immunoSEQ multiplex PCR; TCRdb's version includes in-frame clones alone and lacks a portion of them. The table lists about 74,000 clones, less than 85% of them singletons. The specimen comprised peripheral blood, sampled before any cancer treatment. The receptors were sampled from a female donor over 55 with stage I lung adenocarcinoma. Each CDR3 is given with its conserved first and last residue. D genes are given only for firm matches. Clone size is shown for a subset of rows, as once, few, many or a class of expanded clone.

TRBV11-1	once	TRBJ2-7	TRBD2	CASSLGGRASYEQYF	TGTGCCAGCAGCTTAGGCGGGAGGGCCTCCTACGAGCAGTACTTC
TRBV10-2	NA	TRBJ2-1	TRBD2	CASMQPGLAYYNEQFF	TGCGCCAGCATGCAGCCGGGACTAGCCTATTACAATGAGCAGTTCTTC
TRBV28	NA	TRBJ2-3	TRBD2	CASSLRGTSGTDTQYF	TGTGCCAGCAGTTTGAGGGGGACTAGCGGCACAGATACGCAGTATTTT
TRBV11-2	NA	TRBJ2-3	NA	CASTPVAGATDTQYF	TGTGCCAGCACCCCGGTGGCGGGGGCCACAGATACGCAGTATTTT
TRBV11-1	NA	TRBJ2-5	NA	CASSPGVRETQYF	TGTGCCAGCAGCCCGGGAGTGCGGGAGACCCAGTACTTC
TRBV7-9	NA	TRBJ2-2	NA	CASSHLKNTGELFF	TGTGCCAGCAGCCACCTAAAAAACACCGGGGAGCTGTTTTTT
TRBV28	NA	TRBJ2-7	TRBD2	CASENLLAGNYEQYF	TGTGCCAGCGAAAACCTACTAGCGGGGAACTACGAGCAGTACTTC
TRBV11-3	NA	TRBJ2-5	NA	CASSLEGQSQETQYF	TGTGCCAGCAGCTTAGAAGGACAGTCCCAAGAGACCCAGTACTTC
TRBV2	NA	TRBJ2-3	NA	CASSEGPHTDTQYF	TGTGCCAGCAGTGAGGGACCACACACAGATACGCAGTATTTT
TRBV5-1	NA	TRBJ2-7	NA	CASSFEEDEQYF	TGCGCCAGCAGCTTCGAGGAGGACGAGCAGTACTTC
TRBV18	NA	TRBJ1-5	NA	CASSPGQISNQPQHF	TGTGCCAGCTCACCCGGACAGATTAGCAATCAGCCCCAGCATTTT
TRBV19	NA	TRBJ2-3	TRBD2	CASSISGSTDTQYF	TGTGCCAGTAGTATCAGCGGGAGTACAGATACGCAGTATTTT
TRBV2	NA	TRBJ2-3	TRBD2	CASRMKTSSSADTQYF	TGTGCCAGCAGGATGAAGACTAGCAGTTCCGCAGATACGCAGTATTTT
TRBV5-1	NA	TRBJ2-1	TRBD2	CASLGTSGGQYNEQFF	TGCGCCAGCCTTGGGACTAGCGGGGGACAGTACAATGAGCAGTTCTTC
TRBV9	NA	TRBJ2-1	TRBD2	CASSARGGLGNEQFF	TGTGCCAGCAGCGCTCGGGGGGGCCTTGGGAATGAGCAGTTCTTC
TRBV29-1	once	TRBJ2-5	NA	CSVEKQGRETQYF	TGCAGCGTTGAAAAACAGGGAAGGGAGACCCAGTACTTC
TRBV29-1	few	TRBJ1-1	NA	CSVHSASNTEAFF	TGCAGCGTTCACTCCGCGTCCAACACTGAAGCTTTCTTT
TRBV12-5	once	TRBJ1-5	NA	CASGLGRTNQPQHF	TGTGCTAGTGGTCTGGGACGGACCAATCAGCCCCAGCATTTT
TRBV5-4	NA	TRBJ2-3	TRBD1	CASSQTGYVDTQYF	TGTGCCAGCAGTCAGACAGGGTATGTGGATACGCAGTATTTT
TRBV7-6	once	TRBJ1-1	NA	CASSSGLMNTEAFF	TGTGCCAGCAGCTCGGGACTCATGAACACTGAAGCTTTCTTT
TRBV19	NA	TRBJ2-7	TRBD2	CASSAINRLAGGGYEQYF	TGTGCCAGTAGTGCTATTAATCGACTAGCGGGGGGAGGCTACGAGCAGTACTTC
TRBV2	NA	TRBJ2-5	NA	CASFRQYQETQYF	TGTGCCAGCTTCCGGCAGTACCAAGAGACCCAGTACTTC
TRBV19	medium-sized	TRBJ2-2	NA	CASSISSGAGELFF	TGTGCCAGTAGTATCTCATCGGGGGCCGGGGAGCTGTTTTTT
TRBV7-3	once	TRBJ2-7	TRBD2	CASSLTSGLSPYEQYF	TGTGCCAGCAGCTTAACTAGCGGGTTAAGCCCCTACGAGCAGTACTTC
TRBV28	NA	TRBJ1-5	TRBD1	CASSSPGQGAKQPQHF	TGTGCCAGCAGTTCACCGGGACAGGGGGCGAAGCAGCCCCAGCATTTT
TRBV7-3	NA	TRBJ2-1	TRBD2	CASSPSGGASEQFF	TGTGCCAGCAGCCCGAGCGGGGGGGCGAGTGAGCAGTTCTTC
TRBV5-5	NA	TRBJ2-7	TRBD1	CASSAPGQGAYEQYF	TGTGCCAGCAGTGCTCCGGGACAGGGCGCCTACGAGCAGTACTTC
TRBV6-6	NA	TRBJ2-7	TRBD2	CASSGERGDSYEQYF	TGTGCCAGCAGTGGCGAGCGGGGGGACTCCTACGAGCAGTACTTC
TRBV7-2	NA	TRBJ1-2	NA	CASSLGIQGYTF	TGTGCCAGCAGCTTAGGTATACAAGGCTACACCTTC
TRBV5-1	NA	TRBJ2-2	NA	CASSPLTNTGELFF	TGCGCCAGCAGCCCACTAACGAACACCGGGGAGCTGTTTTTT
TRBV5-6	NA	TRBJ1-6	NA	CASSLGPHSLLNSPLHF	TGTGCCAGCAGCTTGGGCCCCCACTCCTTACTTAATTCACCCCTCCACTTT
TRBV4-2	NA	TRBJ2-1	NA	CASSLDRNEQFF	TGTGCCAGCAGCCTCGACAGGAATGAGCAGTTCTTC
TRBV6-1	NA	TRBJ2-7	TRBD1	CASSAVRTGGEQYF	TGTGCCAGCAGTGCGGTACGGACAGGGGGCGAGCAGTACTTC
TRBV28	NA	TRBJ1-4	NA	CASKGGNEKLFF	TGTGCCAGCAAAGGGGGAAATGAAAAACTGTTTTTT
TRBV19	NA	TRBJ1-6	TRBD1	CASRLLQGNSPLHF	TGTGCCAGTAGGCTTTTACAGGGGAATTCACCCCTCCACTTT
TRBV11-2	NA	TRBJ2-7	TRBD1	CASSSDRVSYEQYF	TGTGCCAGCAGCTCAGACAGGGTTTCCTACGAGCAGTACTTC
TRBV18	NA	TRBJ2-7	TRBD2	CASSPGTSGTSSSYEQYF	TGTGCCAGCTCACCAGGGACTAGCGGGACGTCTTCCTCCTACGAGCAGTACTTC
TRBV7-2	NA	TRBJ2-2	TRBD2	CASSLVGTSGRANTGELFF	TGTGCCAGCAGCTTAGTTGGGACTAGCGGGAGGGCCAACACCGGGGAGCTGTTTTTT
TRBV11-3	few	TRBJ2-1	TRBD2	CASSLFAGDEQFF	TGTGCCAGCAGCTTATTTGCGGGGGATGAGCAGTTCTTC
TRBV4-3	few	TRBJ2-7	TRBD1	CASSQDTTGVGYEQYF	TGCGCCAGCAGCCAAGATACGACAGGGGTTGGTTACGAGCAGTACTTC
TRBV19	NA	TRBJ1-1	NA	CASSSRPGDEAFF	TGTGCCAGTAGTTCGCGACCTGGGGATGAAGCTTTCTTT
TRBV9	NA	TRBJ2-3	NA	CASSAPPHGASEDTDTQYF	TGTGCCAGCAGCGCTCCTCCCCACGGGGCTAGCGAGGACACAGATACGCAGTATTTT
TRBV28	NA	TRBJ2-7	NA	CASSVIDRPPYEQYF	TGTGCCAGCAGTGTTATAGACCGACCCCCCTACGAGCAGTACTTC
TRBV29-1	NA	TRBJ2-1	TRBD2	CSAALAGESYNEQFF	TGCAGCGCTGCCTTAGCGGGCGAAAGCTACAATGAGCAGTTCTTC
TRBV29-1	NA	TRBJ2-7	TRBD1	CSVRTGGPEQYF	TGCAGCGTGCGGACAGGGGGCCCCGAGCAGTACTTC
TRBV11-2	NA	TRBJ2-7	TRBD2	CASSPWGLAGEGAYEQYF	TGTGCCAGCAGCCCCTGGGGACTAGCGGGAGAAGGGGCGTACGAGCAGTACTTC
TRBV7-8	NA	TRBJ2-7	NA	CASSLEDGYEQYF	TGTGCCAGCAGCTTAGAGGACGGCTACGAGCAGTACTTC
TRBV7-8	once	TRBJ2-7	TRBD2	CASSLASGGYEQYF	TGTGCCAGCAGCTTGGCTAGCGGGGGCTACGAGCAGTACTTC
TRBV27	NA	TRBJ1-1	TRBD1	CASSSDRVGGNTEAFF	TGTGCCAGCAGTTCGGACAGGGTAGGGGGGAACACTGAAGCTTTCTTT
TRBV5-4	once	TRBJ2-7	TRBD1	CASSPQTGGGEQYF	TGTGCCAGCAGCCCACAGACAGGGGGCGGCGAGCAGTACTTC